The 22 T cell receptor beta chains below were found in one sample sequenced in a study of identical twins. TCRdb processed the 5' RACE reads anew with MiXCR; each CDR3 protein has one entry. The sample carries around 480,000 distinct CDR3 sequences, approximately 15% recorded once. The same specimen was also included in a second study, on yellow fever vaccine responses in identical twins.

Sequencing used CD4+ T cells sorted from blood. These receptors all stem from a woman aged 18-29 years in good health.

This clonotype was observed a few times. This chain uses TRBV4-1 with TRBJ2-1, with 8 bases identical to TRBD1. This CDR3 region has 17 residues. Germline V lookup: CDR1 MGHRA, CDR2 YSYEKL. V lost 10 bases, J lost 7 bases, and 21 bases stayed unmatched. In nucleotides, the CDR3 is TGCGCCACCAGTCGGGGCGGACAGGGAAAAGGCAATAATGAGCAGTTCTTC. It codes for CATSRGGQGKGNNEQFF.

This clonotype has a count of ten or more. V gene TRBV7-8 combines with J gene TRBJ2-3; a weak D match, TRBD2 (6 bases). The ends were cut back, 1 base at V and 5 bases at J, with 19 bases in the middle. There are 17 residues in the CDR3. Germline CDR1 is SGHVS and CDR2 is FQNEAQ. The CDR3 spells CASSLGASAGNQDTQYF. DNA for the CDR3: TGTGCCAGCAGCTTAGGCGCTAGCGCGGGGAATCAAGATACGCAGTATTTT.

The chain couples TRBV3-1 to TRBJ2-7; D tentatively reads TRBD1 or TRBD2 (5 bases each). The length of the CDR3 is 15 residues. The V and J ends lost 7 bases and 1 base respectively, with 17 bases between them. The V gene's germline CDR1 is LGHDT and CDR2 YNNKEL (reference sequence). CDR3: CASTRTGTGSYEQYF. CDR3 nucleotides: TGTGCCAGCACACGAACCGGGACGGGTTCCTACGAGCAGTACTTC.

In this sample, this clonotype turned up a few times. The chain couples TRBV6-1 to TRBJ2-5; D is ambiguous. CDR1 and CDR2 (germline): MNHNS, SASEGT. This CDR3 spans 14 amino acids. V dropped 1 base and J dropped 4 bases, with 10 bases sitting between them. The CDR3 is CASSEGPAIETQYF. In DNA form, the CDR3 reads TGTGCCAGCAGTGAAGGTCCAGCGATAGAGACCCAGTACTTC.

There are a few counts of this clonotype. The J gene is TRBJ2-1, the V gene TRBV7-2; D is possibly TRBD1 (5 bases). Germline V gene data show CDR1 as SGHTA and CDR2 as FQGNSA. The CDR3 length is 14 residues. V lost 0 bases to trimming and J lost 16 bases, with 19 bases between them. The CDR3 coding sequence is TGTGCCAGCAGCTTAGCGATCAGGGCCTTTTTGTTTTTCTTC. It yields the protein CASSLAIRAFLFFF.

V is TRBV3-1 and J is TRBJ2-7, with D maybe TRBD1 (6 bases). Between the trimmed V and J ends, which lost 1 base and 3 bases, there was a span of 13 bases. The germline V gene encodes CDR1 LGHDT and CDR2 YNNKEL (reference sequence). This CDR3 is built from 15 residues. Written as DNA, the CDR3 is TGTGCCAGCAGCCAAGCTCCGGGACAAAGCTACGAGCAGTACTTC. Residues: CASSQAPGQSYEQYF.

This clonotype came up a few times. The genes are TRBV7-3 and TRBJ2-1; 8 positions agree with TRBD2. CDR1 is SGHTA and CDR2 is FQGTGA in the germline V gene. The V segment lost 1 base and the J segment 2 bases; nucleotides outside the gene matches: 19. This CDR3 contains 21 residues. CDR3 sequence reads: CASSLSMASRGRSGTYNEQFF. The CDR3 DNA sequence: TGTGCCAGCAGCTTAAGCATGGCCTCTCGCGGGAGGTCGGGTACCTACAATGAGCAGTTCTTC.

The rearrangement links TRBV28 to TRBJ2-7, with unresolved D. CDR3 length: 12 amino acids. The germline V gene encodes CDR1 MDHEN and CDR2 SYDVKM. Trimming left V 5 bases short and J 2 bases short, with 7 bases between. The DNA for the CDR3 is TGTGCCAGCAGTCAATACCCCTACGAGCAGTACTTC. Translating it yields CASSQYPYEQYF.

This clonotype has a handful of counts. The chain links TRBV24-1 to TRBJ2-5; 10 nucleotides match TRBD1. There are 15 residues in the CDR3. Trimming removed 5 bases from V and 3 bases from J; junction bases left unmatched: 5. Germline loops: CDR1 KGHDR, CDR2 SFDVKD. CDR3 residues: CATSAPGTGEETQYF. CDR3 sequence (DNA): TGTGCCACCAGTGCCCCCGGGACAGGGGAAGAGACCCAGTACTTC.

CDR3 nucleotide sequence: TGTGCCAGCAGCAAAGTCCAACTGGCCTACAATGAGCAGTTCTTC. Protein: CASSKVQLAYNEQFF. The V call is TRBV21-1, the J call TRBJ2-1. TRBV21-1 is listed as a pseudogene. The CDR3 is 15 amino acids.

This clonotype appeared many times. The V call is TRBV6-5, the J call TRBJ2-2; D might be TRBD2 (6 bases). Deletions cut 6 bases from V and 7 bases from J, with 9 bases between. CDR3 length: 12 residues. Germline-derived CDR1 and CDR2 are MNHEY and SVGAGI. CDR3 loop: CASRDYRGELFF. The CDR3 DNA reads TGTGCCAGCAGGGACTACCGCGGGGAGCTGTTTTTT.

The chain is built from TRBV4-2 and TRBJ2-7; D not resolved. The V end lost 0 bases, the J end lost 2 bases, and 11 bases lay between the germline ends. Germline CDR1 reads LGHNA; CDR2 reads YNFKEQ. The CDR3 totals 15 residues. In nucleotides, the CDR3 is TGTGCCAGCAGCCAAGATCCAGCTTCAGCCTACGAGCAGTACTTC. It yields the protein CASSQDPASAYEQYF.

The chain has TRBV15 and TRBJ2-5; 7 bases map to TRBD1. V shed 5 bases, J shed 5 bases, and the junction held 5 bases outside the gene matches. The CDR3 has 13 residues. The germline gives CDR1 LNHNV, CDR2 YYDKDF (reference sequence). As DNA, the CDR3 is TGTGCCACCAGCTCGCAGGGGGACGAGACCCAGTACTTC. The encoded protein is CATSSQGDETQYF.

V usage is TRBV28 and J usage is TRBJ2-7; D perhaps matches TRBD1 (6 bases). Germline V gene data show CDR1 as MDHEN and CDR2 as SYDVKM. The V end was cut by 5 bases, the J end by 4 bases, with 15 bases between. This CDR3 is 14 amino acids long. CDR3 DNA sequence: TGTGCCAGCAGTATCGGGACACTCGATTACGAGCAGTACTTC. Translating gives CASSIGTLDYEQYF.

The chain is built from TRBV5-1 and TRBJ2-5; 9 bases align to TRBD1. This CDR3 contains 15 residues. V trimming: 4 bases; J trimming: 4 bases; junction bases outside the gene matches: 8. Germline lookup yields CDR1 SGHRS and CDR2 YFSETQ. CDR3 DNA sequence: TGCGCCAGCAGCCGGACAGGGGAGGGGAGAGAGACCCAGTACTTC. This translates into CASSRTGEGRETQYF. Looking up the rest from reference TRBV5-1 and TRBJ2-5 gives the full variable domain: KAGVTQTPRYLIKTRGQQVTLSCSPISGHRSVSWYQQTPGQGLQFLFEYFSETQRNKGNFPGRFSGRQFSNSRSEMNVSTLELGDSALYLCASSRTGEGRETQYFGPGTRLLVL.

This clonotype was detected only a few times. This sequence joins TRBV28 and TRBJ2-7; 7 bases fit TRBD1. The germline CDR1 and CDR2 sequences are MDHEN and SYDVKM. V shed 4 bases and J 4 bases; nucleotides not matched to a gene: 7. CDR3 length equals 14 residues. DNA for the CDR3: TGTGCCAGCAGTTCGACAGGGATGTTGTACGAGCAGTACTTC. It yields the protein CASSSTGMLYEQYF. The entire variable domain, with the rest obtained from reference TRBV28 and TRBJ2-7, is as follows: DVKVTQSSRYLVKRTGEKVFLECVQDMDHENMFWYRQDPGLGLRLIYFSYDVKMKEKGDIPEGYSVSREKKERFSLILESASTNQTSMYLCASSSTGMLYEQYFGPGTRLTVT.

This chain connects TRBV20-1 to TRBJ2-7; a possible D gene is TRBD1 (6 bases). The ends were cut back, 3 bases at V and 2 bases at J, with 17 bases in the middle. Germline assignment: CDR1 DFQATT and CDR2 SNEGSKA (reference sequence). There are 15 residues in the CDR3. In nucleotides, the CDR3 is TGCAGTGCTAGGGCCCTCGGGACATTCCCCTACGAGCAGTACTTC. This gives the protein CSARALGTFPYEQYF.

The chain combines TRBV29-1 with TRBJ2-7; perhaps TRBD2 as D (6 bases). The CDR3 covers 15 residues. Trimming removed 6 bases from V and 0 bases from J, with 18 bases in between. The germline V gene has CDR1 SQVTM and CDR2 ANQGSEA. CDR3 residues: CSVATEGSGSYEQYF. The CDR3 nucleotides read TGCAGCGTGGCCACTGAGGGTAGCGGCTCCTACGAGCAGTACTTC.

The genes are TRBV5-1 and TRBJ1-1; D is undetermined. The CDR3 contains 14 residues. The V end was cut by 4 bases, the J end by 5 bases, with 15 bases between. CDR1 and CDR2 from the germline V gene are SGHRS and YFSETQ. CDR3 DNA sequence: TGCGCCAGCAGCCCCCAGCCAGAAGGTACTGAAGCTTTCTTT. It encodes CASSPQPEGTEAFF.

The chain uses TRBV6-5 and TRBJ1-1; no definite D call. This CDR3 spans 12 amino acids. Between the trimmed V and J ends, which lost 6 bases and 11 bases, there was a span of 16 bases. Germline V gives CDR1 MNHEY, CDR2 SVGAGI. CDR3 amino acids: CASSDLQSKAFF. The CDR3 DNA sequence: TGTGCCAGCAGCGATCTACAGTCGAAGGCTTTCTTT.

This clonotype has just a few counts. V usage is TRBV6-1 and J usage is TRBJ2-1, with a weak D call TRBD1 (6 bases). Trimming pared 5 bases from V and 7 bases from J, leaving 18 bases between. CDR3 length: 15 amino acids. CDR1 MNHNS and CDR2 SASEGT come from the germline V gene. CDR3 sequence reads: CASSQGQPQNNEQFF. The CDR3 coding sequence is TGTGCCAGCAGTCAAGGACAGCCTCAGAATAATGAGCAGTTCTTC.

This clonotype was seen only a few times. The gene calls are TRBV9 and TRBJ2-4; D is possibly TRBD1 or TRBD2 (5 bases each). This CDR3 is built from 15 residues. Germline CDR1 and CDR2: SGDLS and YYNGEE. The V and J ends lost 0 bases and 6 bases respectively, with 13 bases between them. The CDR3 here is CASSVAPGTSNIQYF. The DNA for the CDR3 is TGTGCCAGCAGCGTAGCTCCGGGGACCTCAAACATTCAGTACTTC.